Following are 12 T cell receptor beta chains from one sample sequenced in a study of blood T cell repertoires in COVID-19. Here immunoSEQ multiplex PCR was the method, and the copy in TCRdb shows in-frame clones only, minus some. This sample yields about 360,000 clones, of which 80% to 90% are seen a single time; less than 9% belongs to the top ten. The sample taken for sequencing was peripheral blood. These receptors all stem from a woman aged 55-70 years with COVID-19, enrolled during active disease.

V is TRBV30 and J is TRBJ2-6, with TRBD2 identical over 10 bases. CDR1 GTSNPN and CDR2 SVGIG come from the germline V gene (reference sequence). J lost 1 base, V lost 2 bases, and 8 bases had no gene match. CDR3 length equals 18 residues. DNA for the CDR3: TGTGCCTGGAGTTCCCAGCGGGGGGGCGGTTCTGGGGCCAACGTCCTGACTTTC. This codes for CAWSSQRGGGSGANVLTF.

This rearrangement joins TRBV18 to TRBJ1-1, with 10 nucleotides matching TRBD1. CDR1 KGHSH and CDR2 LQKENI come from the germline V gene. This CDR3 region has 19 residues. V lost 6 bases to trimming and J lost 10 bases; unmatched junction nucleotides: 26. The CDR3 sequence: CASSQIQSGQGFDFLGAFF. The CDR3 DNA follows: TGTGCCAGCTCCCAGATTCAGTCGGGACAGGGGTTTGATTTTCTAGGAGCTTTCTTT. Full variable domain (outside the CDR3, taken from reference TRBV18 and TRBJ1-1): NAGVMQNPRHLVRRRGQEARLRCSPMKGHSHVYWYRQLPEEGLKFMVYLQKENIIDESGMPKERFSAEFPKEGPSILRIQQVVRGDSAAYFCASSQIQSGQGFDFLGAFFGQGTRLTVV.

This clone has only one observation. V usage is TRBV7-8 and J usage is TRBJ2-1, with D perhaps TRBD1 (6 bases). The CDR3 covers 14 residues. From germline, CDR1 is SGHVS and CDR2 FQNEAQ. V was clipped by 5 bases and J by 4 bases, with 12 bases between them. The CDR3 sequence: CASSLRTAYNEQFF. CDR3 DNA sequence: TGTGCCAGCAGCCTACGGACAGCATACAATGAGCAGTTCTTC.

This chain connects TRBV29-1 to TRBJ2-1; 12 bases fit TRBD2. CDR3 length: 15 amino acids. The ends lost 3 bases at V and 6 bases at J; junction bases unmatched: 6. Germline-derived CDR1 and CDR2 are SQVTM and ANQGSEA. CDR3 amino acids: CSVETSGGPVNEQFF. In DNA form, the CDR3 reads TGCAGCGTTGAGACTAGCGGGGGCCCAGTCAATGAGCAGTTCTTC.

The V call is TRBV4-2, the J call TRBJ2-3, with D unclear. Trimming removed 3 bases from V and 6 bases from J, with 13 bases in between. This CDR3 contains 14 residues. Germline CDR1 is LGHNA and CDR2 is YNFKEQ. The CDR3 region has the DNA TGTGCCAGCAGCCACCGCGAGATTAGCGATACGCAGTATTTT. It is translated as CASSHREISDTQYF.

The rearrangement uses TRBV5-5 and TRBJ2-6, with 7 bases lining up with TRBD1. Trimming cost V 4 bases and J 4 bases; bases outside gene matches: 5. This CDR3 region has 15 residues. CDR1 SGHKS and CDR2 YYEKEE come from the germline V gene (reference sequence). The CDR3 region is CASSRTGDGANVLTF. CDR3 bases: TGTGCCAGCAGCCGAACAGGGGACGGGGCCAACGTCCTGACTTTC.

V usage is TRBV7-8 and J usage is TRBJ2-7, with 7 bases that match TRBD2. With 0 bases clipped from V and 1 base from J, the junction kept 15 bases outside the gene matches. The CDR3 sequence is 19 residues long. CDR1 and CDR2 from the germline V gene are SGHVS and FQNEAQ. The DNA for the CDR3 is TGTGCCAGCAGCTTAGCCCTGTGGGGGGGGGAAGGATTGTCCTACGAGCAGTACTTC. Translating it yields CASSLALWGGEGLSYEQYF.

The genes are TRBV6-6 and TRBJ1-2; the D gene is possibly TRBD1 (6 bases). The germline CDR1 and CDR2 sequences are MNHNY and SVGAGI (reference sequence). Trimming shortened V by 2 bases and J by 5 bases, and 9 bases separated the two germline ends. This CDR3 is 13 amino acids long. CDR3 in amino acids: CASSYQGGYGYTF. The CDR3 nucleotides read TGTGCCAGCAGTTACCAAGGGGGTTATGGCTACACCTTC.

The rearrangement uses TRBV4-1 and TRBJ1-2, with TRBD1 matching 7 bases. Germline-derived CDR1 and CDR2 are MGHRA and YSYEKL. This CDR3 spans 15 amino acids. The V segment lost 5 bases and the J segment 1 base; nucleotides outside the gene matches: 7. In DNA form, the CDR3 reads TGCGCCAGCAGCGAGTGGACAGGAATTAACTATGGCTACACCTTC. The encoded protein is CASSEWTGINYGYTF.

The chain combines TRBV19 with TRBJ2-3, with a tentative D call TRBD2 (5 bases). Germline CDR1 and CDR2: LNHDA and SQIVND (reference sequence). V was cut by 3 bases and J by 0 bases, with 7 bases left in between. There are 14 residues in the CDR3. This CDR3 is CASSIGGSTDTQYF. The CDR3 DNA reads as TGTGCCAGTAGTATCGGCGGGAGCACAGATACGCAGTATTTT. The variable domain in full, with the rest retrieved from reference TRBV19 and TRBJ2-3, is DGGITQSPKYLFRKEGQNVTLSCEQNLNHDAMYWYRQDPGQGLRLIYYSQIVNDFQKGDIAEGYSVSREKKESFPLTVTSAQKNPTAFYLCASSIGGSTDTQYFGPGTRLTVL.

The chain joins TRBV3-1 (or the pseudogene TRBV3-2) to TRBJ1-5; TRBD1 is a possible D gene (5 bases). This CDR3 has 14 amino acids. V gave up 4 bases and J gave up 4 bases, with 11 bases separating them. The germline CDR1 and CDR2 sequences are LGHDT and YNNKEL (reference sequence). The CDR3, as DNA: TGTGCCAGCAGCCTCTCGGGGGGTAATCAGCCCCAGCATTTT. Its translation: CASSLSGGNQPQHF.

The CDR3 is CASSYLTETGFYGYTF. The CDR3 bases are TGTGCCAGCAGTTACCTTACCGAGACAGGCTTCTATGGCTACACCTTC. The chain recombines TRBV6-6 with TRBJ1-2; maybe TRBD1 (6 bases). Per the germline V gene, CDR1 is MNHNY and CDR2 is SVGAGI (reference sequence). The V gene lost 2 bases and the J gene lost 4 bases, with 17 bases spanning the gap. The CDR3 spans 16 residues.